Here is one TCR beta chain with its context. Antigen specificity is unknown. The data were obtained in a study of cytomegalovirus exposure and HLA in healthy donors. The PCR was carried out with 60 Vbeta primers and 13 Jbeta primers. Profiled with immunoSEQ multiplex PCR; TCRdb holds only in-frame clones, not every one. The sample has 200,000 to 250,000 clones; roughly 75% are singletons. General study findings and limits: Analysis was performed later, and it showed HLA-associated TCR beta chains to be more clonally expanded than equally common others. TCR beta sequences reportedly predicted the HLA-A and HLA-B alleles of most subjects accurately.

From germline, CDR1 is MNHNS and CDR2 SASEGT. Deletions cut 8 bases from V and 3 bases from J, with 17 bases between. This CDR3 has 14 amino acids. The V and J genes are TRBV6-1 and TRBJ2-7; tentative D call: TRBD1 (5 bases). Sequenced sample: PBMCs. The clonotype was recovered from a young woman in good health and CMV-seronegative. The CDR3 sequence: CASWGTGTGYEQYF. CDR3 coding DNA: TGTGCCAGCTGGGGAACAGGAACAGGCTACGAGCAGTACTTC.